The next 21 T cell receptor beta chains were all read from a single sample in a study of T cell repertoires in cytomegalovirus infection (dated by TCRdb to the late 2010s). These reads were obtained on an Illumina HiSeq 1500. TCRdb redid the processing of the public reads, applying fastp at Q25 and MiXCR, and retained in-frame beta chains. Rows with one shared CDR3 protein collapse into an entry with the most common genes and DNA. Present in this sample are roughly 230,000 distinct CDR3 sequences, around 6.2% of which were seen just once. The biggest ten clones account for more than 5.5% of the sample. The source material was PBMCs. The receptor set was obtained from a human donor in good health (CMV status not recorded). Some clones in this sample may be carry-over from other donors' samples.

The gene calls are TRBV7-3 and TRBJ2-5; no firm D call. Germline CDR1 and CDR2: SGHTA and FQGTGA. The V gene lost 5 bases and the J gene lost 1 base, with 11 bases spanning the gap. CDR3 size: 14 residues. CDR3: CASSQAPFQETQYF. The CDR3 DNA sequence: TGTGCCAGCAGCCAAGCGCCCTTCCAAGAGACCCAGTACTTC.

With respect to this clonotype: A much bigger clone sits one base away, suggesting this may be a read error. V usage is TRBV20-1 and J usage is TRBJ2-4; a weak D match, TRBD2 (5 bases). V lost 0 bases to trimming and J lost 1 base, with 13 bases between them. The CDR3 spans 16 residues. CDR1 is DFQATT and CDR2 is SNEGSKA in the germline V gene (reference sequence). CDR3 nucleotide sequence: TGCAGTGCTAGAGATACCGGGGAAATTGCCAAAAACATTCAGTACTTC. Translation: CSARDTGEIAKNIQYF.

This clonotype has at least ten counts. The chain employs TRBV7-3 and TRBJ2-3; 9 nucleotides line up with TRBD2. Germline V gene lookup returns CDR1 SGHTA and CDR2 FQGTGA. The CDR3 extends over 16 amino acids. Trimming removed 2 bases from V and 1 base from J; junction bases left unmatched: 4. For the CDR3, the DNA is TGTGCCAGCAGCTTATGGCGGGGGGGCGGCACAGATACGCAGTATTTT. Its protein is CASSLWRGGGTDTQYF.

This clonotype has ten or more counts. The gene calls are TRBV7-8 and TRBJ2-7; D uncertain. CDR3 length equals 12 residues. Germline assignment: CDR1 SGHVS and CDR2 FQNEAQ. Trimming pared 2 bases from V and 6 bases from J, leaving 8 bases between. CDR3 sequence: CASSLNSGEQYF. The CDR3 bases are TGTGCCAGCAGCTTAAATTCCGGCGAGCAGTACTTC. The complete variable domain, with remaining parts taken from reference TRBV7-8 and TRBJ2-7, reads GAGVSQSPRYKVAKRGQDVALRCDPISGHVSLFWYQQALGQGPEFLTYFQNEAQLDKSGLPSDRFFAERPEGSVSTLKIQRTQQEDSAVYLCASSLNSGEQYFGPGTRLTVT.

Details on this clonotype: Given a much more abundant clone one base away, this may be a read error. This rearrangement joins TRBV29-1 to TRBJ2-1, with 9 positions matching TRBD2. CDR3 length: 18 residues. Germline V gives CDR1 SQVTM, CDR2 ANQGSEA. As DNA, the CDR3 is TGCAGCGGGGCCGGCGGGGGGGACGGTTGGGCTGCGTACAATGTGCAGTTCTTC. Protein product: CSGAGGGDGWAAYNVQFF.

This clonotype has at least ten counts. This rearrangement joins TRBV5-5 to TRBJ2-1, with a tentative D call TRBD2 (5 bases). V was trimmed by 2 bases and J by 9 bases, leaving 9 bases between them. The CDR3 covers 12 residues. Per germline, CDR1 SGHKS and CDR2 YYEKEE (reference sequence). In nucleotides, the CDR3 is TGTGCCAGCAGCTTTCTAGAGGGTGAGCAGTTCTTC. Its protein is CASSFLEGEQFF.

Ten or more counts support this clonotype. The chain has TRBV24-1 and TRBJ2-7; perhaps TRBD1 as D (6 bases). There are 15 residues in the CDR3. Deletions cut 8 bases from V and 2 bases from J, with 18 bases between. From germline, CDR1 is KGHDR and CDR2 SFDVKD. Here the CDR3 DNA reads TGTGCCACCAACTTGGGGCAGGGGATAACCTACGAGCAGTACTTC. It encodes CATNLGQGITYEQYF.

This clonotype has a count of ten or more. The chain links TRBV5-6 to TRBJ2-1, with D unclear. CDR1 and CDR2 from the germline V gene are SGHDT and YYEEEE. The V end was cut by 0 bases, the J end by 4 bases, with 8 bases between. This CDR3 has 14 amino acids. The CDR3 reads CASSLGFRYNEQFF. CDR3 sequence (DNA): TGTGCCAGCAGCTTGGGGTTTCGGTACAATGAGCAGTTCTTC.

This clonotype has at least ten counts. CDR3 nucleotide sequence: TGCAGCGTTGGTGAACCTGGAAACACCATATATTTT. Translation: CSVGEPGNTIYF. This chain connects TRBV29-1 to TRBJ1-3; D ambiguous. The CDR3 consists of 12 residues. Germline V gene sequence: CDR1 SQVTM, CDR2 ANQGSEA. The V end lost 4 bases, the J end lost 2 bases, and 6 bases lay between the germline ends.

This clonotype was seen repeatedly, ten times or more. This chain joins TRBV29-1 and TRBJ1-2, with D possibly being TRBD1 (5 bases). The CDR3 covers 12 residues. The V gene's germline CDR1 is SQVTM and CDR2 ANQGSEA. The V end was cut by 4 bases, the J end by 2 bases, with 8 bases between. The CDR3 loop reads CSVVRVNYGYTF. CDR3 DNA: TGCAGCGTTGTCAGGGTCAACTATGGCTACACCTTC.

The table lists this clonotype with many counts. The genes are TRBV28 and TRBJ2-1; D uncertain. CDR3 size: 14 residues. CDR1 is MDHEN and CDR2 is SYDVKM in the germline V gene. Trimming left V 7 bases short and J 0 bases short, with 10 bases between. The CDR3 region is CASMITSSYNEQFF. The CDR3 nucleotides are TGTGCCAGCATGATAACGAGCTCCTACAATGAGCAGTTCTTC.

This clonotype has a handful of counts. The rearrangement links TRBV7-2 to TRBJ2-3, with D maybe TRBD2 (5 bases). V lost 8 bases, J lost 5 bases, and 11 bases lay in between. CDR3 length: 12 amino acids. Looked up from germline, CDR1 is SGHTA and CDR2 is FQGNSA. CDR3 in DNA: TGTGCCAGCGGGAGCCCGAGAGATACGCAGTATTTT. Translated: CASGSPRDTQYF.

This clonotype was detected many times. This sequence joins TRBV28 and TRBJ2-7; D perhaps matches TRBD1 (6 bases). Germline V lookup: CDR1 MDHEN, CDR2 SYDVKM. Between the trimmed V and J ends, which lost 4 bases and 7 bases, there was a span of 11 bases. This CDR3 spans 12 amino acids. CDR3 nucleotide sequence: TGTGCCAGCAGTTCCGGGACAAAAGAGCAGTACTTC. Amino acid sequence: CASSSGTKEQYF.

This clonotype came up many times. The V call is TRBV2, the J call TRBJ1-1; the D is unclear. CDR3 length: 13 residues. The germline V gene has CDR1 SNHLY and CDR2 FYNNEI. V lost 4 bases and J lost 0, with 6 bases in between. The CDR3 nucleotides read TGTGCCAGCAGTGGGGCGATGAACACTGAAGCTTTCTTT. Protein product: CASSGAMNTEAFF.

This clonotype has at least ten counts. The V and J genes are TRBV12-5 and TRBJ2-2; tentatively, D is TRBD2 (5 bases). Trimming removed 2 bases from V and 3 bases from J, with 10 bases in between. The CDR3 has 15 residues. Germline V gene data show CDR1 as LGHNT and CDR2 as FRNRAP. The chain's CDR3 is CASGLPRGYTGELFF. Here the CDR3 DNA reads TGTGCTAGTGGTTTGCCCCGAGGGTACACCGGGGAGCTGTTTTTT.

At least ten counts were recorded for this clonotype. The chain has TRBV11-2 and TRBJ1-6, with D hard to call. The CDR3 is 12 amino acids. Between the trimmed V and J ends, which lost 4 bases and 11 bases, there was a span of 9 bases. The V gene's germline CDR1 is SGHAT and CDR2 FQNNGV. The CDR3 sequence: CASSSVDTPLHF. CDR3 DNA: TGTGCCAGCAGCTCAGTCGACACACCCCTCCACTTT.

The rearrangement links TRBV5-6 to TRBJ2-3, with TRBD1 matching over 9 bases. J gave up 4 bases and V 0 bases, and 6 bases lay outside the gene matches. There are 16 residues in the CDR3. Germline CDR1 SGHDT, CDR2 YYEEEE. The CDR3: CASSLVGQGLPDTQYF. DNA of the CDR3: TGTGCCAGCAGCTTGGTGGGACAGGGACTACCAGATACGCAGTATTTT.

This clonotype was observed many times. The V and J genes are TRBV9 and TRBJ2-1; TRBD2 is a possible D gene (6 bases). Germline CDR1 is SGDLS and CDR2 is YYNGEE. The germline V and J ends were trimmed by 0 bases and 8 bases, with 15 bases remaining between them. The CDR3 is made up of 15 amino acids. The CDR3 here is CASSVAPGLGDEQFF. CDR3 nucleotide sequence: TGTGCCAGCAGCGTAGCCCCGGGACTTGGGGATGAGCAGTTCTTC. Full variable domain (outside the CDR3, taken from reference TRBV9 and TRBJ2-1): DSGVTQTPKHLITATGQRVTLRCSPRSGDLSVYWYQQSLDQGLQFLIQYYNGEERAKGNILERFSAQQFPDLHSELNLSSLELGDSALYFCASSVAPGLGDEQFFGPGTRLTVL.

This clonotype was counted ten times or more. This sequence joins TRBV20-1 and TRBJ2-1, with no clear D. The V gene lost 6 bases and the J gene lost 5 bases, with 8 bases spanning the gap. Per germline, CDR1 DFQATT and CDR2 SNEGSKA (reference sequence). The CDR3 loop spans 11 amino acids. CDR3 region: CSALTNNEQFF. In DNA form, the CDR3 reads TGCAGTGCGCTTACTAACAATGAGCAGTTCTTC.

In its sample, this clonotype was seen many times. The J gene is TRBJ2-1, the V gene TRBV20-1; D unclear. CDR3 length equals 15 residues. V gave up 1 base and J gave up 0 bases, with 10 bases separating them. The germline gives CDR1 DFQATT, CDR2 SNEGSKA (reference sequence). CDR3 residues: CSARAYISSYNEQFF. CDR3 in DNA: TGCAGTGCTAGAGCGTACATCAGCTCCTACAATGAGCAGTTCTTC.

This clonotype showed up many times. The chain recombines TRBV7-2 with TRBJ2-1; D perhaps matches TRBD1 (6 bases). V shed 5 bases and J shed 0 bases, with 14 bases lying between them. Germline CDR1 SGHTA, CDR2 FQGNSA. This CDR3 spans 16 amino acids. CDR3 DNA sequence: TGTGCCAGCAGCCAGGGGCCGACGAACTCCTACAATGAGCAGTTCTTC. This gives the protein CASSQGPTNSYNEQFF.